Presented here are 12 T cell receptor beta chains from one specimen sequenced in a study of human T cells and chemical hapten exposure (dated by TCRdb to the early 2020s). Interpreted using the paper, the time point label stands for: pre-sensitization, week 0. Taken with the paper, the label for treatment or condition translates to: therapeutic diphenylcyclopropenone sensitization with weekly scalp DPC. Receptors were amplified or captured by RACE. Instrument used: NextSeq 500. Starting from the raw public reads, TCRdb applied fastp trimming at Q25, assembled clones with MiXCR and retained in-frame beta chains. Rows with one shared CDR3 protein collapse into an entry with the most common genes and DNA. A total of 300,000 to 450,000 distinct CDR3 sequences appear in this sample, roughly 6% of them only once. The top ten constitute about 7.7% of the sample. The sample in question was whole blood, obtained in connection with sensitization to the hapten diphenylcyclopropenone (DPC). The receptors were gathered from a woman aged 18-29 years with alopecia areata. Some clones in this sample may be carry-over from other donors' samples.

This clonotype was counted at least ten times. The chain combines TRBV10-3 with TRBJ1-2, with 8 nucleotides matching TRBD1. Germline CDR1 is ENHRY and CDR2 is SYGVKD. V dropped 0 bases and J dropped 8; count of bases not matched to a gene: 8. This CDR3 has 15 residues. The CDR3 DNA sequence: TGTGCCATCAGTGAGTCTGGACAGGGAACAAGAGGCTACACCTTC. This codes for CAISESGQGTRGYTF.

The V call is TRBV20-1, the J call TRBJ1-1, with TRBD1 as a possible D gene (5 bases). From germline, CDR1 is DFQATT and CDR2 SNEGSKA (reference sequence). The V gene lost 6 bases and the J gene lost 1 base, with 15 bases spanning the gap. The CDR3 is 14 amino acids. This CDR3 reads CSATFPGGNTEAFF. As DNA, the CDR3 is TGCAGTGCGACCTTTCCCGGGGGGAACACTGAAGCTTTCTTT.

The CDR3: CASSFSGITGELFF. The CDR3 DNA reads as TGTGCCAGCAGCTTCTCAGGGATCACCGGGGAGCTGTTTTTT. The V gene is TRBV7-2, the J gene TRBJ2-2, with TRBD1 as a possible D gene (5 bases). CDR3 length: 14 residues. From germline, CDR1 is SGHTA and CDR2 FQGNSA. With 3 bases removed from V and 4 bases from J, the gap between germline ends came to 9 bases.

This clonotype was recorded a few times. The gene calls are TRBV4-2 and TRBJ1-4; TRBD1 might be the D (5 bases). This CDR3 spans 16 amino acids. Germline V gene data show CDR1 as LGHNA and CDR2 as YNFKEQ. The ends were cut back, 4 bases at V and 3 bases at J, with 15 bases in the middle. The CDR3 DNA is TGTGCCAGCAGCCTAGCCGGGACCGACGCTAATGAAAAACTGTTTTTT. As protein: CASSLAGTDANEKLFF.

This clonotype turned up a few times. V is TRBV6-5 and J is TRBJ1-1, with 7 bases identical to TRBD1. CDR1 is MNHEY and CDR2 is SVGAGI in the germline V gene. The trim removed 4 bases at V and 0 bases at J, leaving 14 bases unmatched. The CDR3 has 18 amino acids. CDR3 in amino acids: CASSLLSGGGGMNTEAFF. For the CDR3, the DNA is TGTGCCAGCAGTTTACTGAGCGGAGGAGGGGGCATGAACACTGAAGCTTTCTTT.

The rearrangement uses TRBV20-1 and TRBJ1-5, with TRBD1 matching over 8 bases. V lost 2 bases, J lost 3 bases, and 6 bases stayed unmatched. The CDR3 runs to 15 residues. The germline V gene has CDR1 DFQATT and CDR2 SNEGSKA (reference sequence). For the CDR3, the DNA is TGCAGTGCTAGACCGACAGGGGCTACCAATCAGCCCCAGCATTTT. Translation: CSARPTGATNQPQHF.

This clonotype was picked up a small number of times. The rearrangement uses TRBV6-6 and TRBJ1-1; D is unresolved. Trimming removed 0 bases from V and 0 bases from J, with 5 bases in between. Germline CDR1 and CDR2: MNHNY and SVGAGI (reference sequence). The CDR3 covers 14 residues. CDR3 DNA sequence: TGTGCCAGCAGTTACTCAGTGGTGAACACTGAAGCTTTCTTT. This translates into CASSYSVVNTEAFF.

The table lists this clonotype with many counts. The V call is TRBV19, the J call TRBJ1-5, with TRBD1 matching 9 bases. CDR3 length: 12 amino acids. The V gene end was trimmed by 9 bases and the J gene end by 7 bases; junction bases not matched to a gene: 4. Germline V gene data show CDR1 as LNHDA and CDR2 as SQIVND (reference sequence). The CDR3 bases are TGTGCCAGCAGTGACAGGGGGCAGCCCCAGCATTTT. It codes for CASSDRGQPQHF. The full variable domain, with the rest looked up from reference TRBV19 and TRBJ1-5, is DGGITQSPKYLFRKEGQNVTLSCEQNLNHDAMYWYRQDPGQGLRLIYYSQIVNDFQKGDIAEGYSVSREKKESFPLTVTSAQKNPTAFYLCASSDRGQPQHFGDGTRLSIL.

The rearrangement links TRBV6-5 to TRBJ1-2; 8 nucleotides agree with TRBD1. Losses at the gene ends were 0 bases for V and 3 bases for J; bases not matched to a gene: 6. CDR1 and CDR2 from the germline V gene are MNHEY and SVGAGI. The CDR3 has 16 amino acids. The CDR3 region is CASSYSIAGGDYGYTF. In DNA, the CDR3 is TGTGCCAGCAGTTACTCGATAGCAGGGGGCGACTATGGCTACACCTTC.

This clonotype was recorded at least ten times. The V gene is TRBV27, the J gene TRBJ1-1; no clear D. V was clipped by 0 bases and J by 1 base, with 15 bases between them. The CDR3 covers 17 residues. The V gene's germline CDR1 is MNHEY and CDR2 SMNVEV (reference sequence). CDR3 nucleotides: TGTGCCAGCAGTTTATCGCCGATATATAGAAGGAACACTGAAGCTTTCTTT. Protein product: CASSLSPIYRRNTEAFF.

In its sample, this clonotype was seen many times. The chain joins TRBV14 to TRBJ1-2; tentative D call: TRBD1 (5 bases). CDR3 size: 15 residues. Per the germline V gene, CDR1 is SGHDN and CDR2 is FVKESK. Trimming shortened V by 3 bases and J by 4 bases, and 15 bases separated the two germline ends. CDR3 bases: TGTGCCAGCAGCCATTCGGGACGGACGATCTATGGCTACACCTTC. Protein sequence: CASSHSGRTIYGYTF.

The chain combines TRBV7-9 with TRBJ2-1; possibly TRBD1 for D (6 bases). The length of the CDR3 is 12 residues. Germline CDR1 reads SEHNR; CDR2 reads FQNEAQ (reference sequence). The germline V and J ends were trimmed by 6 bases and 9 bases, with 12 bases remaining between them. The CDR3 DNA follows: TGTGCCAGCAGTTACAGGGACCCTGAGCAGTTCTTC. Residues: CASSYRDPEQFF.